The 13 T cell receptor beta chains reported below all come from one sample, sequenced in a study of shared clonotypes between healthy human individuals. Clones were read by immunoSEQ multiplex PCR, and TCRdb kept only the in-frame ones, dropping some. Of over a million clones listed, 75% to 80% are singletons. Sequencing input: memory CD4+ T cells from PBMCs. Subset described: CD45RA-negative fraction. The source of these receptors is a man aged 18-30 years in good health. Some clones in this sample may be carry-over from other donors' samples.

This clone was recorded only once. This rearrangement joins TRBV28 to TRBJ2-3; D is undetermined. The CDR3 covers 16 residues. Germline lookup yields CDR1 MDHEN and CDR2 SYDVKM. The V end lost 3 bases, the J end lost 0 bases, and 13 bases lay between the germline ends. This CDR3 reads CASSFHSATSTDTQYF. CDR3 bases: TGTGCCAGCAGTTTCCATAGTGCTACTAGCACAGATACGCAGTATTTT. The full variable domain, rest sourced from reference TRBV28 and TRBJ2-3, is DVKVTQSSRYLVKRTGEKVFLECVQDMDHENMFWYRQDPGLGLRLIYFSYDVKMKEKGDIPEGYSVSREKKERFSLILESASTNQTSMYLCASSFHSATSTDTQYFGPGTRLTVL.

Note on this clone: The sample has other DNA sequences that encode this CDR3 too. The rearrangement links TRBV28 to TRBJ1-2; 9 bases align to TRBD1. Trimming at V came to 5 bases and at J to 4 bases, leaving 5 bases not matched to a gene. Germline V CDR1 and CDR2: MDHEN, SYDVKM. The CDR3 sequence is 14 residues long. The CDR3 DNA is TGTGCCAGCAGTACCGGGACAGGGCTCTATGGCTACACCTTC. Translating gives CASSTGTGLYGYTF.

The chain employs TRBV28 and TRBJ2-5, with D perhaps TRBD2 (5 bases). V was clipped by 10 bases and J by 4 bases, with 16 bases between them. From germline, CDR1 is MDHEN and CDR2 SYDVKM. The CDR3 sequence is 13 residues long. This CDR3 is CATGLAAIETQYF. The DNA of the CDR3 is TGTGCCACGGGCCTAGCTGCAATAGAGACCCAGTACTTC.

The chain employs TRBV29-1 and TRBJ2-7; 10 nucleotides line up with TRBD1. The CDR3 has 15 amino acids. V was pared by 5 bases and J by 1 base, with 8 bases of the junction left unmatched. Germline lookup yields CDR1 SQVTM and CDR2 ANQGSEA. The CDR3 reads CSVPSPGQGSYEQYF. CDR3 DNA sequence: TGCAGCGTTCCATCCCCGGGACAGGGGTCCTACGAGCAGTACTTC.

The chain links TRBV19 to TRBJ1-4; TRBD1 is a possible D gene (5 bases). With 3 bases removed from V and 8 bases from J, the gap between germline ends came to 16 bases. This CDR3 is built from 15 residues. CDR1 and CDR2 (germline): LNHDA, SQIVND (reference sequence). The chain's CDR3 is CASSMGIQGWEKLFF. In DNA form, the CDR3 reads TGTGCCAGTAGTATGGGAATCCAGGGTTGGGAAAAACTGTTTTTT.

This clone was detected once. The CDR3 protein is CASAPSTSGRAGELFF. DNA for the CDR3: TGTGCTAGTGCCCCCTCGACTAGCGGGAGGGCCGGGGAGCTGTTTTTT. This chain uses TRBV12-5 with TRBJ2-2; 14 positions match TRBD2. CDR3 length: 16 residues. The junction had 7 bases not matched to a gene; V was cut back by 7 bases and J by 6 bases. The germline CDR1 and CDR2 sequences are LGHNT and FRNRAP.

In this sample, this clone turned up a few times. The CDR3 coding sequence is TGTGCCAGCAGCTTAGGGACAGGTACACGAGAGCAGTACTTC. Residues: CASSLGTGTREQYF. The chain carries TRBV11-2 and TRBJ2-7; 7 positions match TRBD1. The CDR3 loop spans 14 amino acids. After removal of 1 base from V and 7 bases from J, the junction contained 7 bases not matched to a gene. CDR1 is SGHAT and CDR2 is FQNNGV in the germline V gene.

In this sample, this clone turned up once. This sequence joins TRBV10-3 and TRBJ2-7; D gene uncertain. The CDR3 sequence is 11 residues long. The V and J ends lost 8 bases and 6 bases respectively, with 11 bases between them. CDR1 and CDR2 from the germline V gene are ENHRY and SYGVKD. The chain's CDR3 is CAIADAGEQYF. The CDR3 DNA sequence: TGTGCCATCGCGGACGCCGGCGAGCAGTACTTC.

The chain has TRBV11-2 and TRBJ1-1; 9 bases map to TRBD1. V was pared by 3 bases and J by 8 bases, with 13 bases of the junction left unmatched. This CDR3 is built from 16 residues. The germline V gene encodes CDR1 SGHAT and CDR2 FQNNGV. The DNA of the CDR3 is TGTGCCAGCAGCTTTTCGACGGGACAGGGCTCACCAGAAGCTTTCTTT. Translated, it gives CASSFSTGQGSPEAFF.

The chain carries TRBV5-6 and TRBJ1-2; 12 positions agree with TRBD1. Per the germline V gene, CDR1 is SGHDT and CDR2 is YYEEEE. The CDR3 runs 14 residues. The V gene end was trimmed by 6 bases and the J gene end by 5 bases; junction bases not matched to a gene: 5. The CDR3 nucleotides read TGTGCCAGCACCCGGGGACAGGGGGCTTATGGCTACACCTTC. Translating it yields CASTRGQGAYGYTF.

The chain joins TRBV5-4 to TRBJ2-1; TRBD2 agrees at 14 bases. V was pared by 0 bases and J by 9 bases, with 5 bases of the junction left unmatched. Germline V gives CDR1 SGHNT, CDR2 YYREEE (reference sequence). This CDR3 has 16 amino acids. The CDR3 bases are TGTGCCAGCAGCTTGGGACTAGCGGGAGGGCTGATTGAGCAGTTCTTC. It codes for CASSLGLAGGLIEQFF.

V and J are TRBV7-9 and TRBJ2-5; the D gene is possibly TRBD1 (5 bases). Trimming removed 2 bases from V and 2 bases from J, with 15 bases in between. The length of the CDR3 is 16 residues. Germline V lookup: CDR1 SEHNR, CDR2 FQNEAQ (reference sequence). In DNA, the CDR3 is TGTGCCAGCAGCTTAATTGCAGGGCTTTCACAAGAGACCCAGTACTTC. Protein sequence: CASSLIAGLSQETQYF.

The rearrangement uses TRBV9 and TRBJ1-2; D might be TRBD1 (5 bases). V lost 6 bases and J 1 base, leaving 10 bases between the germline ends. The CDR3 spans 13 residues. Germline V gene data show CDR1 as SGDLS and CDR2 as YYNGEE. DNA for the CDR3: TGTGCCAGCAATCGGGGGAATAACTATGGCTACACCTTC. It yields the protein CASNRGNNYGYTF.